Presented here are 15 T cell receptor beta chains from one specimen sequenced in a study of blood T cell repertoires in COVID-19. Repertoires were generated with immunoSEQ multiplex PCR, while TCRdb's copy carries only in-frame clones and drops some. This sample has 250,000 to 400,000 clones, with 87% found just once. Sample: peripheral blood. Every receptor here comes from a man between 45 and 60 years old with active or convalescent COVID-19.

This sequence joins TRBV9 and TRBJ1-6, with D hard to call. Germline CDR1 SGDLS, CDR2 YYNGEE. V was pared by 4 bases and J by 7 bases, with 15 bases between. The CDR3 spans 15 residues. CDR3 in DNA: TGTGCCAGCAGCAAGGGTTCCTCGGGGAATTCACCCCTCCACTTT. Translation: CASSKGSSGNSPLHF.

The rearrangement links TRBV6-5 to TRBJ1-2, with D tentatively TRBD1 (5 bases). CDR3 length: 15 amino acids. Germline assignment: CDR1 MNHEY and CDR2 SVGAGI. Trimming pared 0 bases from V and 3 bases from J, leaving 11 bases between. The CDR3 is CASSYSSGGDYGYTF. The DNA of the CDR3 is TGTGCCAGCAGTTACTCGAGCGGGGGTGACTATGGCTACACCTTC.

J is TRBJ1-1 and V is TRBV9; TRBD1 matches 9 bases. The CDR3 sequence is 16 residues long. Germline trimming cut 2 bases from V and 4 bases from J; bases unmatched to any gene: 9. Germline V gene data show CDR1 as SGDLS and CDR2 as YYNGEE. The CDR3 nucleotides read TGTGCCAGCAGCGTTTTTACCGGGACAGGGCGCACTGAAGCTTTCTTT. Its translation: CASSVFTGTGRTEAFF.

This CDR3 is CASTKGAQGRRTGELFF. The DNA of the CDR3 is TGTGCCAGTACCAAGGGGGCGCAGGGGAGGAGAACCGGGGAGCTGTTTTTT. The chain is built from TRBV19 and TRBJ2-2, with D perhaps TRBD1 (7 bases). The germline gives CDR1 LNHDA, CDR2 SQIVND (reference sequence). Trimming cost V 7 bases and J 5 bases, with 23 bases left between them. The CDR3 is 17 amino acids.

The chain recombines TRBV5-1 with TRBJ1-1; the match to TRBD1 covers 8 bases. CDR3 length equals 16 residues. The junction had 11 bases not matched to a gene; V was cut back by 1 base and J by 6 bases. Germline V gene data show CDR1 as SGHRS and CDR2 as YFSETQ. This CDR3 is CASSLNPGQEWAEAFF. The CDR3 nucleotides are TGCGCCAGCAGCTTGAATCCGGGACAGGAATGGGCTGAAGCTTTCTTT.

This clone showed up just once. The J gene is TRBJ1-1, the V gene TRBV5-1; no firm D call. There are 14 residues in the CDR3. The germline V gene has CDR1 SGHRS and CDR2 YFSETQ. Between the trimmed V and J ends, which lost 4 bases and 0 bases, there was a span of 10 bases. The CDR3 nucleotides read TGCGCCAGCAGCCCGGAGAGGGTGAACACTGAAGCTTTCTTT. It yields the protein CASSPERVNTEAFF.

V gene TRBV7-2 combines with J gene TRBJ2-1; 8 bases match TRBD2. The germline V gene encodes CDR1 SGHTA and CDR2 FQGNSA. J lost 7 bases, V lost 7 bases, and 12 bases had no gene match. The CDR3 totals 15 residues. This CDR3 reads CASIPGGGRGNEQFF. The CDR3 DNA is TGTGCCAGCATCCCCGGGGGGGGGCGGGGAAATGAGCAGTTCTTC. Together with reference TRBV7-2 and TRBJ2-1, the CDR3 gives the full variable domain: GAGVSQSPSNKVTEKGKDVELRCDPISGHTALYWYRQSLGQGLEFLIYFQGNSAPDKSGLPSDRFSAERTGGSVSTLTIQRTQQEDSAVYLCASIPGGGRGNEQFFGPGTRLTVL.

The chain links TRBV18 to TRBJ1-2; maybe TRBD1 (6 bases). The CDR3 extends over 14 amino acids. V was clipped by 3 bases and J by 0 bases, with 8 bases between them. The germline CDR1 and CDR2 sequences are KGHSH and LQKENI. CDR3 residues: CASSPGAPNYGYTF. The CDR3 DNA follows: TGTGCCAGCTCACCGGGGGCCCCTAACTATGGCTACACCTTC.

In DNA form, the CDR3 reads TGCAGCATTAGGGGACTAGCGGGAGGTCGGGAGCAGTTCTTC. Residues: CSIRGLAGGREQFF. The V gene is TRBV29-1, the J gene TRBJ2-1; 15 positions match TRBD2. CDR3 length: 14 residues. The germline CDR1 and CDR2 sequences are SQVTM and ANQGSEA. The J segment lost 10 bases and the V segment lost 8 bases, leaving 9 bases of the junction unmatched.

The chain couples TRBV4-2 to TRBJ1-5; a possible D gene is TRBD1 (5 bases). V shed 1 base and J shed 0 bases, with 13 bases lying between them. This CDR3 comprises 17 residues. From germline, CDR1 is LGHNA and CDR2 YNFKEQ. CDR3: CASSQAVGGDSNQPQHF. The CDR3 nucleotides read TGTGCCAGCAGCCAAGCTGTAGGAGGGGATAGCAATCAGCCCCAGCATTTT.

The V gene is TRBV4-2, the J gene TRBJ2-5, with TRBD2 as a possible D gene (7 bases). Per germline, CDR1 LGHNA and CDR2 YNFKEQ. The V end was cut by 0 bases, the J end by 5 bases, with 22 bases between. This CDR3 has 18 residues. The CDR3 region is CASSQDQVAGARGETQYF. The CDR3 DNA sequence: TGTGCCAGCAGCCAAGATCAAGTTGCGGGGGCTCGGGGGGAGACCCAGTACTTC.

This chain joins TRBV30 and TRBJ2-7; the match to TRBD2 covers 10 bases. The V and J ends lost 8 bases and 3 bases, in that order; junction bases with no gene match: 13. Germline V lookup: CDR1 GTSNPN, CDR2 SVGIG (reference sequence). This CDR3 contains 15 residues. DNA of the CDR3: TGTGCCGGCAGACGAGCGCTAGCGGGAGACTACGAGCAGTACTTC. Its protein product is CAGRRALAGDYEQYF.

CDR3 in amino acids: CAWQVNTEAFF. In nucleotides, the CDR3 is TGTGCCTGGCAGGTGAACACTGAAGCTTTCTTT. The V and J genes are TRBV30 and TRBJ1-1; D unclear. Trimming took 5 bases from V and 0 from J, leaving 4 bases between them. The CDR3 totals 11 residues. The germline CDR1 and CDR2 sequences are GTSNPN and SVGIG (reference sequence).

This rearrangement joins TRBV5-4 to TRBJ1-6, with D perhaps TRBD1 (5 bases). Trimming stripped 2 bases from V and 7 bases from J, with 13 bases between. The CDR3 has 15 amino acids. The germline gives CDR1 SGHNT, CDR2 YYREEE (reference sequence). CDR3 residues: CASSFRGAMNSPLHF. CDR3 in DNA: TGTGCCAGCAGCTTTCGCGGGGCCATGAATTCACCCCTCCACTTT.

The table lists this clone with a count of one. The J gene is TRBJ1-5, the V gene TRBV5-6; weak D call: TRBD1 (5 bases). Germline loops: CDR1 SGHDT, CDR2 YYEEEE. Between the trimmed V and J ends, which lost 2 bases and 3 bases, there was a span of 15 bases. The CDR3 consists of 16 residues. In nucleotides, the CDR3 is TGTGCCAGCAGCTTCTGGGGTAGGGGAAACAATCAGCCCCAGCATTTT. Translating it yields CASSFWGRGNNQPQHF.